What follows describes a single T cell receptor (beta chain). 13 Jbeta primers and 60 Vbeta primers were used for the PCR. Only in-frame clones appear in the TCRdb table, and some are missing; sequencing was by immunoSEQ multiplex PCR. The data hold a few hundred thousand clones, with about 81% observed a single time. This entry is derived from a study of cytomegalovirus exposure and HLA in healthy donors. The CDR3 contains 12 residues. V was shortened by 0 bases and J by 8 bases, with 7 bases between the two germline ends. Germline assignment: CDR1 SGHDN and CDR2 FVKESK. Sequenced sample: PBMCs. The source is a woman in her sixties or seventies in good health and CMV-seropositive. The chain has TRBV14 and TRBJ1-1; D may be TRBD1 (6 bases). The CDR3 sequence: CASSQEGQEAFF. As DNA, the CDR3 is TGTGCCAGCAGCCAAGAAGGACAGGAAGCTTTCTTT.